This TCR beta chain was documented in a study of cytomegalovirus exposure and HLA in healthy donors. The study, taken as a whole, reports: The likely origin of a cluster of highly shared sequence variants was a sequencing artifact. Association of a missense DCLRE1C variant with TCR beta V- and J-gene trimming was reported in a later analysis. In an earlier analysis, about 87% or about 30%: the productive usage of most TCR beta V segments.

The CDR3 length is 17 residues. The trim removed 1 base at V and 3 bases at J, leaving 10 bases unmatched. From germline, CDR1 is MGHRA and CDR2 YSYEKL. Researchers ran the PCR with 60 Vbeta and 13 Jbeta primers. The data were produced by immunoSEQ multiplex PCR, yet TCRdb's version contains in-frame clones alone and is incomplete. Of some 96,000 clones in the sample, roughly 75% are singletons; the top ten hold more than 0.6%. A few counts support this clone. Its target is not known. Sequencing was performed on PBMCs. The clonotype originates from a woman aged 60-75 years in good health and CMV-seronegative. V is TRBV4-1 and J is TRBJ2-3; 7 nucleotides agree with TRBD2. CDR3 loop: CASSQGAGLTTTDTQYF. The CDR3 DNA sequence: TGCGCCAGCAGCCAAGGCGCGGGACTAACGACAACAGATACGCAGTATTTT.